The 18 T cell receptor beta chains listed next were all sequenced from one sample in a study of cytomegalovirus exposure and HLA in healthy donors. Repertoires were generated with immunoSEQ multiplex PCR, while TCRdb's copy carries only in-frame clones and drops some. The sample includes roughly 120,000 clones, 70% to 90% of them seen just once. Sequences were obtained from PBMCs. The receptors originated from a man aged 18 to 30 in good health and CMV-seronegative.

The V and J genes are TRBV6-5 and TRBJ1-2; TRBD1 aligns across 7 bases. CDR3 length: 15 residues. The junction had 9 bases not matched to a gene; V was cut back by 8 bases and J by 0 bases. The germline V gene encodes CDR1 MNHEY and CDR2 SVGAGI. The CDR3 DNA is TGTGCCAGCGCCCAGAGGGACAGAGCTAACTATGGCTACACCTTC. It codes for CASAQRDRANYGYTF.

This chain uses TRBV7-2 with TRBJ1-2; D is ambiguous. The CDR3 is made up of 15 amino acids. CDR1 SGHTA and CDR2 FQGNSA come from the germline V gene. V was shortened by 0 bases and J by 8 bases, with 16 bases between the two germline ends. CDR3 bases: TGTGCCAGCAGCTTAGCGCCGGTCGCACCCTCCGGCTACACCTTC. Amino acids: CASSLAPVAPSGYTF.

The chain combines TRBV27 with TRBJ2-1, with 8 bases fitting TRBD1. V lost 6 bases and J lost 8; bases outside the gene matches: 12. The germline CDR1 and CDR2 sequences are MNHEY and SMNVEV (reference sequence). The CDR3 sequence is 15 residues long. The CDR3 loop reads CASRLRTGRFYEQFF. CDR3 nucleotides: TGTGCCAGCAGACTAAGGACAGGGCGGTTTTATGAGCAGTTCTTC.

The gene calls are TRBV5-1 and TRBJ2-5; 14 nucleotides match TRBD2. The germline V gene encodes CDR1 SGHRS and CDR2 YFSETQ. The CDR3 length is 15 residues. The V gene end was trimmed by 4 bases and the J gene end by 6 bases; junction bases not matched to a gene: 5. In DNA form, the CDR3 reads TGCGCCAGCAGCCCGGGACTAGCGGGAGTAAAGACCCAGTACTTC. Translated: CASSPGLAGVKTQYF.

The CDR3 region has the DNA TGCGCCAGCAGCTTTGGCGGGAGTAATAACCGGGGCGAGCAGTACTTC. It specifies CASSFGGSNNRGEQYF. V gene TRBV5-1 combines with J gene TRBJ2-7; 7 positions agree with TRBD2. Germline V gives CDR1 SGHRS, CDR2 YFSETQ. V was pared by 2 bases and J by 6 bases, with 14 bases of the junction left unmatched. The CDR3 is 16 residues long.

The chain carries TRBV2 and TRBJ1-1; the D gene is possibly TRBD1 (5 bases). The CDR3 is 13 residues long. V was clipped by 7 bases and J by 0 bases, with 9 bases between them. The V gene's germline CDR1 is SNHLY and CDR2 FYNNEI. The CDR3 coding sequence is TGTGCCAGCACTCCAGGGATGAACACTGAAGCTTTCTTT. Translating gives CASTPGMNTEAFF.

This chain connects TRBV30 to TRBJ1-2; the match to TRBD1 covers 7 bases. Germline trimming cut 1 base from V and 4 bases from J; bases unmatched to any gene: 6. CDR3 length equals 14 residues. CDR1 and CDR2 from the germline V gene are GTSNPN and SVGIG (reference sequence). CDR3 amino acids: CAWSATGSSYGYTF. CDR3 in DNA: TGTGCCTGGAGTGCGACAGGGAGTAGCTATGGCTACACCTTC.

Only a few counts were recorded for this clone. This chain uses TRBV5-1 with TRBJ2-1, with 7 bases aligning to TRBD2. Per germline, CDR1 SGHRS and CDR2 YFSETQ. The V gene end was trimmed by 7 bases and the J gene end by 0 bases; junction bases not matched to a gene: 7. This CDR3 has 15 residues. The CDR3 DNA sequence: TGCGCCAGCGACCCCGGCGGGAGCTCCTACAATGAGCAGTTCTTC. Translation gives CASDPGGSSYNEQFF. The full variable domain, its missing parts supplied by reference TRBV5-1 and TRBJ2-1, is KAGVTQTPRYLIKTRGQQVTLSCSPISGHRSVSWYQQTPGQGLQFLFEYFSETQRNKGNFPGRFSGRQFSNSRSEMNVSTLELGDSALYLCASDPGGSSYNEQFFGPGTRLTVL.

V and J are TRBV11-2 and TRBJ2-3, with a possible D match to TRBD2 (5 bases). The germline gives CDR1 SGHAT, CDR2 FQNNGV. This CDR3 spans 17 amino acids. V lost 0 bases to trimming and J lost 0 bases, with 13 bases between them. The CDR3 sequence: CASSLDYSAPSTDTQYF. DNA for the CDR3: TGTGCCAGCAGCTTAGATTATAGCGCGCCTAGCACAGATACGCAGTATTTT.

The J gene is TRBJ2-5, the V gene TRBV11-2, with 14 bases fitting TRBD2. The CDR3 runs 17 residues. Germline V gene sequence: CDR1 SGHAT, CDR2 FQNNGV. The V gene end was trimmed by 4 bases and the J gene end by 5 bases; junction bases not matched to a gene: 9. The CDR3 here is CASSSGTSGGYLETQYF. Written as DNA, the CDR3 is TGTGCCAGCAGCTCTGGGACTAGCGGGGGATATCTGGAGACCCAGTACTTC.

The chain combines TRBV18 with TRBJ1-5; 8 positions match TRBD1. The germline CDR1 and CDR2 sequences are KGHSH and LQKENI. Trimming cost V 5 bases and J 5 bases; bases outside gene matches: 8. The length of the CDR3 is 15 residues. CDR3 nucleotide sequence: TGTGCCAGCTCATCAGGACAGGGTTACTATCAGCCCCAGCATTTT. Residues: CASSSGQGYYQPQHF. Full variable domain (outside the CDR3, taken from reference TRBV18 and TRBJ1-5): NAGVMQNPRHLVRRRGQEARLRCSPMKGHSHVYWYRQLPEEGLKFMVYLQKENIIDESGMPKERFSAEFPKEGPSILRIQQVVRGDSAAYFCASSSGQGYYQPQHFGDGTRLSIL.

Of note for this clone: Other DNA sequences within the sample encode an identical CDR3. The chain joins TRBV30 to TRBJ2-7; 7 bases are shared with TRBD1. The CDR3 is 13 residues long. Losses at the gene ends were 0 bases for V and 3 bases for J; bases not matched to a gene: 2. CDR1 and CDR2 (germline): GTSNPN, SVGIG (reference sequence). CDR3 in amino acids: CAWSVNRGYEQYF. DNA for the CDR3: TGTGCCTGGAGTGTGAACAGGGGCTACGAGCAGTACTTC.

V usage is TRBV15 and J usage is TRBJ2-5; 7 bases are a match to TRBD2. V was clipped by 0 bases and J by 5 bases; unmatched bases: 24. The CDR3 consists of 21 residues. CDR1 LNHNV and CDR2 YYDKDF come from the germline V gene (reference sequence). CDR3 nucleotide sequence: TGTGCCACCAGCAGAGATCGGGGGTTTTCATGGGCGGGAGATTCCGGGGAGACCCAGTACTTC. Its protein is CATSRDRGFSWAGDSGETQYF.

This rearrangement joins TRBV18 to TRBJ1-2; the match to TRBD1 covers 8 bases. The germline V gene encodes CDR1 KGHSH and CDR2 LQKENI. After removal of 4 bases from V and 6 bases from J, the junction contained 1 base not matched to a gene. The CDR3 has 12 amino acids. The DNA of the CDR3 is TGTGCCAGCTCACGACAGGGGAATGGCTACACCTTC. Its protein is CASSRQGNGYTF.

The J gene is TRBJ2-7, the V gene TRBV7-9, with 12 bases that match TRBD2. CDR3 size: 17 residues. Germline assignment: CDR1 SEHNR and CDR2 FQNEAQ (reference sequence). V dropped 8 bases and J dropped 4; count of bases not matched to a gene: 15. The CDR3 loop is CASSGETSGSIGYEQYF. The CDR3, as DNA: TGTGCCAGCTCGGGTGAGACTAGCGGGAGTATAGGTTACGAGCAGTACTTC.

The chain has TRBV6-6 and TRBJ2-7; D is uncertain. Trimming stripped 4 bases from V and 2 bases from J, with 9 bases between. This CDR3 spans 13 amino acids. The germline V gene encodes CDR1 MNHNY and CDR2 SVGAGI (reference sequence). Here the CDR3 reads CASSSDLAYEQYF. In DNA, the CDR3 is TGTGCCAGCAGTTCGGATCTAGCCTACGAGCAGTACTTC.

The rearrangement uses TRBV15 and TRBJ1-1; 7 positions agree with TRBD1. Germline CDR1 is LNHNV and CDR2 is YYDKDF (reference sequence). J was trimmed by 2 bases and V by 3 bases; bases with no gene match: 9. The CDR3 totals 16 residues. CDR3 bases: TGTGCCACCAGCAGGGCGGGACAGACAAGCAACACTGAAGCTTTCTTT. It translates to CATSRAGQTSNTEAFF.

This rearrangement joins TRBV5-1 to TRBJ2-2, with D maybe TRBD1 (6 bases). The germline CDR1 and CDR2 sequences are SGHRS and YFSETQ. The length of the CDR3 is 13 residues. V gave up 7 bases and J gave up 7 bases, with 14 bases separating them. The CDR3 DNA follows: TGCGCCAGCGGCGACAGGTGGGACGGGGAGCTGTTTTTT. Amino acid sequence: CASGDRWDGELFF.